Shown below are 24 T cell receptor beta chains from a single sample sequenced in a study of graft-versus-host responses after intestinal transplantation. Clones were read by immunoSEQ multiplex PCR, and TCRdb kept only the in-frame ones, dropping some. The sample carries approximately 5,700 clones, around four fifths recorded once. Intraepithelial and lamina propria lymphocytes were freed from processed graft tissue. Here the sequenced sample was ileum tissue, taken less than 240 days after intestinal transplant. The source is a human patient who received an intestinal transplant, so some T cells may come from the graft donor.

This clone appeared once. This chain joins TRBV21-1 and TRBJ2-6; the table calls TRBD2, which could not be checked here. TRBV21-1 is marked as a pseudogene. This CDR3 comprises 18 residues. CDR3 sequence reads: CASRWSLATQSRANVLTF. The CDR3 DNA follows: TGTGCCAGCAGGTGGTCATTAGCTACACAAAGTCGGGCCAACGTCCTGACTTTC.

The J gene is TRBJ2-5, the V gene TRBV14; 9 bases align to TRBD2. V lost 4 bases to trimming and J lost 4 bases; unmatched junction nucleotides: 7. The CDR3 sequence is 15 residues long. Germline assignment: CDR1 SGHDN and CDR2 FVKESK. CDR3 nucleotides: TGTGCCAGCAGCCCCTTTAGCGGGGGTCGAGAGACCCAGTACTTC. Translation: CASSPFSGGRETQYF.

The CDR3 loop is CASSLGTGLEQYF. CDR3 nucleotide sequence: TGTGCCAGCAGCCTCGGGACAGGGCTCGAGCAGTACTTC. The chain couples TRBV7-2 to TRBJ2-7; 9 bases are a match to TRBD1. The junction had 5 bases not matched to a gene; V was cut back by 5 bases and J by 6 bases. The CDR3 extends over 13 amino acids. Germline lookup yields CDR1 SGHTA and CDR2 FQGNSA.

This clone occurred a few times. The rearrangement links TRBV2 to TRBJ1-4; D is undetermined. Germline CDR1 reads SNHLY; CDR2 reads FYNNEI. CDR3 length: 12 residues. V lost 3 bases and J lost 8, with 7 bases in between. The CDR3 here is CASSEEREKLFF. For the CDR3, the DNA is TGTGCCAGCAGTGAGGAGAGGGAAAAACTGTTTTTT.

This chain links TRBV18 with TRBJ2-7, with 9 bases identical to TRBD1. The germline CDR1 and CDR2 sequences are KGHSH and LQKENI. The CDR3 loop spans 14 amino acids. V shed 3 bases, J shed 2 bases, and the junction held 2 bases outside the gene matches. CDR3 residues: CASSPGQGPYEQYF. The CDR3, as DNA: TGTGCCAGCTCACCGGGACAGGGCCCCTACGAGCAGTACTTC. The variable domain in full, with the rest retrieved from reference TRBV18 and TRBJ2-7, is NAGVMQNPRHLVRRRGQEARLRCSPMKGHSHVYWYRQLPEEGLKFMVYLQKENIIDESGMPKERFSAEFPKEGPSILRIQQVVRGDSAAYFCASSPGQGPYEQYFGPGTRLTVT.

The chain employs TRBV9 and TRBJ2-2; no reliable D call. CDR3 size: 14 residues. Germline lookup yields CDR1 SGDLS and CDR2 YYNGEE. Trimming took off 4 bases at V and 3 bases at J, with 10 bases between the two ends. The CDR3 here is CASSTRSYTGELFF. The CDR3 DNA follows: TGTGCCAGCAGCACTCGAAGCTACACCGGGGAGCTGTTTTTT. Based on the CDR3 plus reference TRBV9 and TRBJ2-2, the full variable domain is DSGVTQTPKHLITATGQRVTLRCSPRSGDLSVYWYQQSLDQGLQFLIQYYNGEERAKGNILERFSAQQFPDLHSELNLSSLELGDSALYFCASSTRSYTGELFFGEGSRLTVL.

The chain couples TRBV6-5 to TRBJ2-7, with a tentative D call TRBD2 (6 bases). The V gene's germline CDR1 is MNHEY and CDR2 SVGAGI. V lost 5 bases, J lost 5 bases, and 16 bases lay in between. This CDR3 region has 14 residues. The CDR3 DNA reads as TGTGCCAGCAGTGGAGGGTCTGGATTCGACGAGCAGTACTTC. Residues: CASSGGSGFDEQYF.

This chain's CDR3 is CASSLLGPTNTEAFF. The CDR3 DNA sequence: TGTGCCAGCAGCTTATTAGGACCCACGAACACTGAAGCTTTCTTT. The chain combines TRBV7-3 with TRBJ1-1; D unresolved. This CDR3 region has 15 residues. CDR1 and CDR2 (germline): SGHTA, FQGTGA. V was cut by 2 bases and J by 1 base, with 11 bases left in between. Filled out from reference TRBV7-3 and TRBJ1-1, the complete variable domain reads GAGVSQTPSNKVTEKGKYVELRCDPISGHTALYWYRQSLGQGPEFLIYFQGTGAADDSGLPNDRFFAVRPEGSVSTLKIQRTERGDSAVYLCASSLLGPTNTEAFFGQGTRLTVV.

The CDR3 region is CASSPWAVGGNQPQHF. In nucleotides, the CDR3 is TGTGCCAGCTCGCCATGGGCGGTCGGGGGCAATCAGCCCCAGCATTTT. The chain has TRBV18 and TRBJ1-5; D is unresolved. The CDR3 sequence is 16 residues long. Germline assignment: CDR1 KGHSH and CDR2 LQKENI. The V gene lost 6 bases and the J gene lost 2 bases, with 17 bases spanning the gap.

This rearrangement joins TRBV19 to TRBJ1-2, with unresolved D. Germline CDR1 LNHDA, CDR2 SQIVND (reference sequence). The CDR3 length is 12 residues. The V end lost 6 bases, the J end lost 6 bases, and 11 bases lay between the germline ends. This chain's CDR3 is CASSQAAHGYTF. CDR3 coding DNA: TGTGCCAGTAGCCAGGCAGCCCATGGCTACACCTTC.

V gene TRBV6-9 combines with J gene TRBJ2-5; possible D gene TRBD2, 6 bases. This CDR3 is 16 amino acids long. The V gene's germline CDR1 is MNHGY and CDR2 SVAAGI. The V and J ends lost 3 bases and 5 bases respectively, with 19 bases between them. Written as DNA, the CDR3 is TGTGCCAGCAGTTACCAGTCGTCTGTTGGGGGGGAGACCCAGTACTTC. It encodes CASSYQSSVGGETQYF.

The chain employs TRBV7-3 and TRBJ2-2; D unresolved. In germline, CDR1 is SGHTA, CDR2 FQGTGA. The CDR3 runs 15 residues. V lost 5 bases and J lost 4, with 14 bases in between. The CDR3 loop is CASSPHDPTTGELFF. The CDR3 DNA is TGTGCCAGCAGCCCGCACGATCCAACCACCGGGGAGCTGTTTTTT.

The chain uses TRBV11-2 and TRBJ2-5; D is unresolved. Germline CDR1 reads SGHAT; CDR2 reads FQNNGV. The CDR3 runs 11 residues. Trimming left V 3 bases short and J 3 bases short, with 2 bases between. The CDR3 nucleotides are TGTGCCAGCAGCTTGAAAGAGACCCAGTACTTC. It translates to CASSLKETQYF. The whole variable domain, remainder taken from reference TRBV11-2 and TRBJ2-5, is EAGVAQSPRYKIIEKRQSVAFWCNPISGHATLYWYQQILGQGPKLLIQFQNNGVVDDSQLPKDRFSAERLKGVDSTLKIQPAKLEDSAVYLCASSLKETQYFGPGTRLLVL.

The CDR3: CASSLMVRGEQYF. The CDR3 region has the DNA TGTGCCAGCAGCCTAATGGTACGGGGAGAGCAGTACTTC. The chain carries TRBV9 and TRBJ2-7; maybe TRBD2 (5 bases). CDR3 length: 13 residues. Germline values: CDR1 SGDLS, CDR2 YYNGEE. Trimming pared 4 bases from V and 7 bases from J, leaving 15 bases between.

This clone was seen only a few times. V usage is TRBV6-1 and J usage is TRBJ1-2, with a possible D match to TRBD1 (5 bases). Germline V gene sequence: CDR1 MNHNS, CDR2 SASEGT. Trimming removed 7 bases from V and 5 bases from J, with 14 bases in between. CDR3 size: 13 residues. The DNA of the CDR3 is TGTGCCAGCACCCCTGAGAGGGGTTATGGCTACACCTTC. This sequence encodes CASTPERGYGYTF.

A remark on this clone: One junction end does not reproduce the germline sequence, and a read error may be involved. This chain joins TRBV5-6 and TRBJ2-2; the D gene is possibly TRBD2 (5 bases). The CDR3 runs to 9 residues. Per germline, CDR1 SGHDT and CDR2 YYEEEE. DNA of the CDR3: TGTGCCAGCATCCGGGGAGCTGTTTTT. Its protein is CASIRGAVF.

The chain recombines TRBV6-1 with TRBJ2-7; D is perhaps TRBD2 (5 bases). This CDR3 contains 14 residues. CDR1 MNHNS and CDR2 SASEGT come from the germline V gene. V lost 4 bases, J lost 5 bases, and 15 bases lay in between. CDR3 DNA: TGTGCCAGCAGTGGAGGGTCTGGATTCGACGAGCAGTACTTC. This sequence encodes CASSGGSGFDEQYF.

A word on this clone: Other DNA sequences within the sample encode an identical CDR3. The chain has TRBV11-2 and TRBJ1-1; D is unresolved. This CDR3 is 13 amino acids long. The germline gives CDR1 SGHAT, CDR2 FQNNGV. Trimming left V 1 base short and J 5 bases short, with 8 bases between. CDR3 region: CASSLAGRTEAFF. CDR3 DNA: TGTGCCAGCAGCTTAGCCGGGAGGACTGAAGCTTTCTTT.

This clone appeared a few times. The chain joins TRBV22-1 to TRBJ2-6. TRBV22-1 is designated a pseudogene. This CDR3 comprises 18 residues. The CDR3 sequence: CPGSDLRKRQSRANVLTF. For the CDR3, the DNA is TGTCCTGGGAGCGATTTGCGAAAGCGACAAAGTCGGGCCAACGTCCTGACTTTC.

The DNA of the CDR3 is TGTGCCAGCAGCTTTGGAGGACAGAGCACAGATACGCAGTATTTT. Protein: CASSFGGQSTDTQYF. V is TRBV5-6 and J is TRBJ2-3; possibly TRBD1 for D (6 bases). The germline V gene encodes CDR1 SGHDT and CDR2 YYEEEE. This CDR3 spans 15 amino acids. V gave up 2 bases and J gave up 0 bases, with 10 bases separating them.

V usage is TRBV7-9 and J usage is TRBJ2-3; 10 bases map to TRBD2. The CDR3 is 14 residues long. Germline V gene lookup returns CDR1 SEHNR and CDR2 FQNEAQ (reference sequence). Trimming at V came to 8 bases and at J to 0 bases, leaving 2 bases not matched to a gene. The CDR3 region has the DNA TGTGCCAGCCGGACTAGCGGTAGCACAGATACGCAGTATTTT. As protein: CASRTSGSTDTQYF.

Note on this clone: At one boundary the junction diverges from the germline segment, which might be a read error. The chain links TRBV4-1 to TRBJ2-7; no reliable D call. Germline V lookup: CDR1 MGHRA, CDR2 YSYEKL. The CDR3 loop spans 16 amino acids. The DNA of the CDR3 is TGCGCCAGCAGCCAAGGACACCCCGGGCCCGCCTACGGGCAGTACTTC. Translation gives CASSQGHPGPAYGQYF.

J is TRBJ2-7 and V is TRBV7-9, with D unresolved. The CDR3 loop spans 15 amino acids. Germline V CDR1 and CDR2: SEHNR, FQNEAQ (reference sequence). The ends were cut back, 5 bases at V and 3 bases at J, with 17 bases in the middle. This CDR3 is CASSPVSPDGYEQYF. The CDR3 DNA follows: TGTGCCAGCAGCCCCGTTAGTCCTGACGGCTACGAGCAGTACTTC.

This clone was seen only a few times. CDR3 amino acids: CASSAKTGYSTDTQYF. The CDR3 region has the DNA TGTGCCAGCAGCGCCAAGACAGGATATAGCACAGATACGCAGTATTTT. V is TRBV9 and J is TRBJ2-3; TRBD1 might be the D (6 bases). The CDR3 is 16 residues long. Trimming pared 3 bases from V and 0 bases from J, leaving 14 bases between. Germline V gene lookup returns CDR1 SGDLS and CDR2 YYNGEE.